The text below deals with one T cell receptor beta chain. Its target is not known. V gave up 5 bases and J gave up 0 bases, with 20 bases separating them. The CDR3 sequence is 17 residues long. Germline assignment: CDR1 SGHTA and CDR2 FQGNSA. Both 60 Vbeta primers and 13 Jbeta primers went into the PCR. How the authors handled the data: An analysis that came later counted some 80 million unique TCR beta chains, some 11 million shared. Produced via immunoSEQ multiplex PCR; TCRdb's table is partial and in-frame only. V and J calls and clone size are as listed in that table; D and trimming were resolved from the DNA. The sample carries 100,000 to 150,000 clones, around three fifths recorded once. This entry comes from a study of cytomegalovirus exposure and HLA in healthy donors. Notes on the study in general: According to the study, around 150 TCR beta chains were cytomegalovirus-associated.

The clonotype was recovered from a woman between 35 and 50 years old in good health and CMV-seronegative. The rearrangement joins TRBV7-2 to TRBJ2-7; D is possibly TRBD1 (5 bases). Sequenced sample: PBMCs. CDR3 in DNA: TGTGCCAGCAGCCGACAAGTTGGCAGGGTGAGCTCCTACGAGCAGTACTTC. Translated, it gives CASSRQVGRVSSYEQYF.